This is a list of T cell receptor beta chains from one sample in a study of blood T cell repertoires in COVID-19. The repertoire was sequenced with immunoSEQ multiplex PCR; TCRdb's copy has only in-frame clones and lacks some. The table has 200,000 to 300,000 clones, 84% seen once. Sequencing was carried out using peripheral blood. These TCRs come from a man in his forties who had recovered from COVID-19. The CDR3 runs from the conserved cysteine through the conserved F or W. The D gene is left open where the match is weak. Clone size is given for some rows only: seen once, a few or many times, or a class if the clone is expanded.

D: .; J: TRBJ1-2; V: TRBV7-9; size: once; DNA: TGTGCCAGCAGCTTAGACCAGTATGGCTACACCTTC; CDR3: CASSLDQYGYTF
D: TRBD1; J: TRBJ1-1; V: TRBV6-5; size: .; DNA: TGTGCCAGCAGTTACCCACAGGGGGAGGCTTTCTTT; CDR3: CASSYPQGEAFF
D: .; J: TRBJ2-3; V: TRBV5-8; size: .; DNA: TGTGCCAGCAGCTTGGGTTCTAGCGCTCGCACAGATACGCAGTATTTT; CDR3: CASSLGSSARTDTQYF
D: TRBD1; J: TRBJ1-3; V: TRBV7-6; size: once; DNA: TGTGCCAGCAGCTTACGGGACAGACCTCCTAGCTCTGGAAACACCATATATTTT; CDR3: CASSLRDRPPSSGNTIYF
D: TRBD2; J: TRBJ2-3; V: TRBV19; size: .; DNA: TGTGCCAGTAGTCTGGCTAGCGGGAGGGCAGATACGCAGTATTTT; CDR3: CASSLASGRADTQYF
D: TRBD1; J: TRBJ1-1; V: TRBV10-3; size: once; DNA: TGTGCCATCAGCAACGGACAGGGATGGGAAGCTTTCTTT; CDR3: CAISNGQGWEAFF
D: TRBD1; J: TRBJ2-7; V: TRBV5-6; size: .; DNA: TGTGCCAGCAGCTCCCGGGACAGGGTGTTCGAGCAGTACTTC; CDR3: CASSSRDRVFEQYF
D: .; J: TRBJ1-4; V: TRBV7-4; size: .; DNA: TGTGCCAGCAGCCTGACGGGGTTTTCACACATTGCAACTAATGAAAAACTGTTTTTT; CDR3: CASSLTGFSHIATNEKLFF
D: .; J: TRBJ2-4; V: TRBV9; size: .; DNA: TGTGCCAGCAGCTCCACTGGCAGGGCCCTGGACATTCAGTACTTC; CDR3: CASSSTGRALDIQYF
D: TRBD1; J: TRBJ2-1; V: TRBV5-1; size: .; DNA: TGCGCCAGCAGTTTGTCCGGGACAGGGCCCTACAATGAGCAGTTCTTC; CDR3: CASSLSGTGPYNEQFF
D: TRBD2; J: TRBJ2-5; V: TRBV12-3/TRBV12-4; size: .; DNA: TGTGCCAGCAGTTCCCTAGCGGGGCCCCTACACTTC; CDR3: CASSSLAGPLHF
D: TRBD1; J: TRBJ2-3; V: TRBV14; size: .; DNA: TGTGCCAGCAGCCAAGTGGGACAGGGGGAAGATACGCAGTATTTT; CDR3: CASSQVGQGEDTQYF
D: .; J: TRBJ1-1; V: TRBV21-1; size: .; DNA: TGTGCCAGCAGCAATCACCCCTCTGGAGGGACGAACACTGAAGCTTTCTTT; CDR3: CASSNHPSGGTNTEAFF
D: TRBD1; J: TRBJ2-5; V: TRBV5-4; size: .; DNA: TGTGCCAGCAGCTTGGGACAGGGGCAAGAGACCCAGTACTTC; CDR3: CASSLGQGQETQYF
D: .; J: TRBJ2-4; V: TRBV6-5; size: .; DNA: TGTGCCAGCAGTTGGCTGGGAGGTCTGGCCAAAAACATTCAGTACTTC; CDR3: CASSWLGGLAKNIQYF
D: .; J: TRBJ1-5; V: TRBV24-1; size: once; DNA: TGTGCCACCAGTGATTTTTTCGCCACAGTTGATCAGCCCCAGCATTTT; CDR3: CATSDFFATVDQPQHF
D: TRBD1; J: TRBJ2-5; V: TRBV3-1/TRBV3-2; size: .; DNA: TGTGCCAGCAGCCAAGCTACCGGGACAGGGGGCCGGGAGACCCAGTACTTC; CDR3: CASSQATGTGGRETQYF
D: .; J: TRBJ2-6; V: TRBV6-6; size: .; DNA: TGTGCCAGCAGTTACAGGTCGGGCTCTGGGGCCAACGTCCTGACTTTC; CDR3: CASSYRSGSGANVLTF
D: TRBD1; J: TRBJ1-2; V: TRBV29-1; size: once; DNA: TGCAGCGGCAGACTTGGACAGGGCAACTATGGCTACACCTTC; CDR3: CSGRLGQGNYGYTF
D: .; J: TRBJ2-3; V: TRBV10-2; size: .; DNA: TGCGCCAGCAGCCCCCGGACAGCAGATACGCAGTATTTT; CDR3: CASSPRTADTQYF
D: TRBD1; J: TRBJ1-1; V: TRBV30; size: .; DNA: TGTGCCTGGCTTAGGGACAGGGCGGGCACTGAAGCTTTCTTT; CDR3: CAWLRDRAGTEAFF
D: .; J: TRBJ1-6; V: TRBV7-2; size: once; DNA: TGTGCCAGCAGCCCCCCCGGGTATAATTCACCCCTCCACTTT; CDR3: CASSPPGYNSPLHF
D: .; J: TRBJ2-2; V: TRBV5-1; size: .; DNA: TGCGCCAGCAGCTGGGACACCCGAACGACCGGGGAGCTGTTTTTT; CDR3: CASSWDTRTTGELFF
D: .; J: TRBJ1-6; V: TRBV5-1; size: .; DNA: TGCGCCAGCAGCTCTGGTTGGGGGGGTGGCTCACCCCTCCACTTT; CDR3: CASSSGWGGGSPLHF
D: .; J: TRBJ1-5; V: TRBV4-1; size: .; DNA: TGCGCCAGCAGCCAAAGCTCACAGGGCAATCAGCCCCAGCATTTT; CDR3: CASSQSSQGNQPQHF
D: TRBD1; J: TRBJ2-1; V: TRBV3-1/TRBV3-2; size: .; DNA: TGTGCCAGCAGCCCCCGCGGACAGGGGATAATCTTTCGCAATGAGCAGTTCTTC; CDR3: CASSPRGQGIIFRNEQFF
D: TRBD2; J: TRBJ2-3; V: TRBV5-4; size: .; DNA: TGTGCCAGCAGCCCTGGGACTAGCGGGGGGAACACAGATACGCAGTATTTT; CDR3: CASSPGTSGGNTDTQYF
D: .; J: TRBJ1-2; V: TRBV29-1; size: few; DNA: TGCAGCGTGGGCGACACTACATATGGCTACACCTTC; CDR3: CSVGDTTYGYTF